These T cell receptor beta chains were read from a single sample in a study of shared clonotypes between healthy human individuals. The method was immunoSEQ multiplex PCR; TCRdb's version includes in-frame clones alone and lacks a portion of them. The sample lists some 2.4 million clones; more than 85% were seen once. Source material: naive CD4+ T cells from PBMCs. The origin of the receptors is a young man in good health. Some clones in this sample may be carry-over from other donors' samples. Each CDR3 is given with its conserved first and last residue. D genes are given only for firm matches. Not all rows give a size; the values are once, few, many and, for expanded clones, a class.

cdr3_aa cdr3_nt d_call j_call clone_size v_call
CASSTSSFRGGKGDTQYF TGTGCCAGCAGCACCAGTAGCTTCCGGGGCGGGAAGGGAGATACGCAGTATTTT NA TRBJ2-3 NA TRBV9
CASSFRGGTEAFF TGTGCCAGCAGCTTCAGGGGGGGGACTGAAGCTTTCTTT TRBD1 TRBJ1-1 NA TRBV7-9
CASSVTGRTEAFF TGTGCCAGCAGCGTGACGGGGCGAACTGAAGCTTTCTTT NA TRBJ1-1 NA TRBV9
CASSFRGTGGGTEAFF TGCGCCAGCAGCTTTAGAGGGACAGGGGGTGGGACTGAAGCTTTCTTT TRBD1 TRBJ1-1 NA TRBV5-1
CASSDPTAVETQYF TGTGCCAGCAGCGACCCGACGGCGGTAGAGACCCAGTACTTC NA TRBJ2-5 NA TRBV9
CASLPGLAAPNEQFF TGTGCCAGCTTACCGGGACTAGCGGCACCCAATGAGCAGTTCTTC TRBD2 TRBJ2-1 once TRBV28
CATNTGLATGELFF TGTGCCACCAACACAGGGTTGGCCACCGGGGAGCTGTTTTTT NA TRBJ2-2 NA TRBV2
CASSPTGSSDYGYTF TGTGCCAGCAGTCCGACAGGGTCTAGTGACTATGGCTACACCTTC TRBD1 TRBJ1-2 NA TRBV28
CASSVTPKAEAFF TGTGCCAGCAGTGTCACCCCTAAGGCTGAAGCTTTCTTT NA TRBJ1-1 NA TRBV2
CASSLGQGGGNTIYF TGTGCCAGCAGCTTAGGACAGGGAGGTGGAAACACCATATATTTT TRBD1 TRBJ1-3 NA TRBV7-2
CASSIFPTQPQHF TGTGCCAGTAGTATCTTCCCGACTCAGCCCCAGCATTTT NA TRBJ1-5 NA TRBV19
CASSQMLGGQGSGEQYF TGCGCCAGCAGCCAAATGCTGGGAGGGCAGGGATCGGGCGAGCAGTACTTC TRBD2 TRBJ2-7 NA TRBV4-1
CASSQSRAAFF TGCGCCAGCAGTCAATCAAGGGCGGCTTTCTTT NA TRBJ1-1 few TRBV23-1
CASSGLETQYF TGTGCCAGCTCCGGTCTGGAGACCCAGTACTTC NA TRBJ2-5 NA TRBV18
CASSLRPGQSEKLFF TGTGCCAGCAGTCTACGACCGGGACAGAGTGAAAAACTGTTTTTT TRBD1 TRBJ1-4 NA TRBV6-4
CASSFGRRTDYGYTF TGTGCCAGCAGTTTCGGACGGCGAACTGACTATGGCTACACCTTC NA TRBJ1-2 once TRBV2
CAWSWRRVQGGQFF TGTGCCTGGAGTTGGAGGCGGGTCCAAGGGGGGCAGTTCTTC NA TRBJ2-1 NA TRBV30
CASRSTREADTQYF TGTGCCAGCAGATCCACTAGGGAGGCAGATACGCAGTATTTT NA TRBJ2-3 NA TRBV27
CASSFGSPSGNTIYF TGCGCCAGCAGCTTCGGCAGTCCCTCTGGAAACACCATATATTTT NA TRBJ1-3 few TRBV5-1
CASSLLAGSSYNEQFF TGTGCCAGCAGCTTATTGGCGGGATCCTCCTACAATGAGCAGTTCTTC NA TRBJ2-1 once TRBV7-9
CASSPSRDRVTDTQYF TGTGCCAGCAGCCCAAGCCGGGACAGGGTCACAGATACGCAGTATTTT TRBD1 TRBJ2-3 NA TRBV7-8
CASSGDRDRPFYEQYF TGTGCCAGCAGCGGGGACCGGGACAGACCTTTCTACGAGCAGTACTTC TRBD1 TRBJ2-7 NA TRBV9
CASSLDPTPNEQFF TGCGCCAGCAGCTTGGATCCCACGCCCAATGAGCAGTTCTTC NA TRBJ2-1 NA TRBV5-1
CASSSEGPFTDTQYF TGTGCCAGCAGTTCGGAGGGCCCCTTCACAGATACGCAGTATTTT NA TRBJ2-3 NA TRBV27
CARSLSRDRAYF TGTGCCCGTAGCCTTTCGCGGGACAGGGCGTACTTC TRBD1 TRBJ1-2 NA TRBV30
CASSQAILAGADTQYF TGCGCCAGCAGCCAAGCCATCCTAGCGGGAGCGGATACGCAGTATTTT TRBD2 TRBJ2-3 NA TRBV4-3